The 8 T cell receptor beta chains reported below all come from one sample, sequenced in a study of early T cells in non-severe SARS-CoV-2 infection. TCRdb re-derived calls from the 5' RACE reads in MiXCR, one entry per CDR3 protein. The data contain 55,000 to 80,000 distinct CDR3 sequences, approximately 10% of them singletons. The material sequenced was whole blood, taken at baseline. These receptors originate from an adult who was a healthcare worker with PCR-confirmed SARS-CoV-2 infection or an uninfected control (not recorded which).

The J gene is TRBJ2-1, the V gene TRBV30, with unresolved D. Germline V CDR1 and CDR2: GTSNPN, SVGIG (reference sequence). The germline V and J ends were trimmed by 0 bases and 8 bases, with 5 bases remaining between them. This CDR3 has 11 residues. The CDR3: CAWSVAYEQFF. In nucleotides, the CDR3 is TGTGCCTGGAGTGTAGCCTATGAGCAGTTCTTC.

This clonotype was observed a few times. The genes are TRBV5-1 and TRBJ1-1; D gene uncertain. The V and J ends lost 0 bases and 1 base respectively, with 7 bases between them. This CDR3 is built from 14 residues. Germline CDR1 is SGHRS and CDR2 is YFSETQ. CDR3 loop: CASSLVWRNTEAFF. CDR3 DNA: TGCGCCAGCAGCTTGGTTTGGCGGAACACTGAAGCTTTCTTT.

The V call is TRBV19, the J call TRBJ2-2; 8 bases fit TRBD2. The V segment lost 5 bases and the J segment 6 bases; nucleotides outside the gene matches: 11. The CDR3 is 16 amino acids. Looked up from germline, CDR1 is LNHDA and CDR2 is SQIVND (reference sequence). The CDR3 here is CASSLPGLEVAGELFF. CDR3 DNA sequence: TGTGCCAGTAGTTTACCGGGACTAGAGGTCGCCGGGGAGCTGTTTTTT.

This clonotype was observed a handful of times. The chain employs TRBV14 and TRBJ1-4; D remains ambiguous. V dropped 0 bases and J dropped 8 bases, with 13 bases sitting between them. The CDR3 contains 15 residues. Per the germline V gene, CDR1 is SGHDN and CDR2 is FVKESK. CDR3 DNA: TGTGCCAGCAGCCAAGATCACAGTAGAAAAGAAAAACTGTTTTTT. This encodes CASSQDHSRKEKLFF.

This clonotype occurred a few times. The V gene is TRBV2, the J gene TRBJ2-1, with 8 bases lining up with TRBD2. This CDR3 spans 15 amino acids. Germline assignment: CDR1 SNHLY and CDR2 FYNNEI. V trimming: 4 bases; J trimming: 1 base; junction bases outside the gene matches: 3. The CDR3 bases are TGTGCCAGCAGTGCCGCGGGGGGTTCCTACAATGAGCAGTTCTTC. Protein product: CASSAAGGSYNEQFF.

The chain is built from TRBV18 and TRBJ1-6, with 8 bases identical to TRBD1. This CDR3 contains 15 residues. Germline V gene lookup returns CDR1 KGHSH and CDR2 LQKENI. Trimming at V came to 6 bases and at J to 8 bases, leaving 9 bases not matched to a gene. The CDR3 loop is CASSPRTGHDSPLHF. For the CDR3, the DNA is TGTGCCAGCTCTCCGAGGACAGGGCACGATTCACCCCTCCACTTT.

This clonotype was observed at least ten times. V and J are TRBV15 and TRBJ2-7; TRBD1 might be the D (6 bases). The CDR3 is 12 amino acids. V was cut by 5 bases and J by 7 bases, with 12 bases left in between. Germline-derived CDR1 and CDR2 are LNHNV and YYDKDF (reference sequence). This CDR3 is CATSFTGFEQYF. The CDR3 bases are TGTGCCACCAGCTTTACAGGGTTTGAGCAGTACTTC.

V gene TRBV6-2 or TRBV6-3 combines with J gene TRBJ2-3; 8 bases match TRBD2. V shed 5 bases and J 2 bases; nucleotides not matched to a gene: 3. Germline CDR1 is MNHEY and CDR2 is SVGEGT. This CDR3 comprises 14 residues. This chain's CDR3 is CASSVLADTDTQYF. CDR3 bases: TGTGCCAGCAGTGTACTAGCGGACACAGATACGCAGTATTTT.